The next 10 T cell receptor beta chains were all read from a single sample in a study of blood T cell repertoires in COVID-19. The data were produced by immunoSEQ multiplex PCR, yet TCRdb's version contains in-frame clones alone and is incomplete. The table lists approximately 180,000 clones, 70% to 90% of them singletons. The sequenced sample was peripheral blood. These receptors all come from a human donor with active or convalescent COVID-19. The donor label of this sample is uncertain.

This clone showed up just a few times. The V gene is TRBV24-1, the J gene TRBJ1-1, with D possibly being TRBD1 (5 bases). V lost 9 bases to trimming and J lost 5 bases, with 12 bases between them. CDR1 and CDR2 from the germline V gene are KGHDR and SFDVKD. The CDR3 runs to 12 residues. The CDR3: CATAGPRTEAFF. DNA for the CDR3: TGTGCCACCGCAGGGCCAAGGACTGAAGCTTTCTTT.

The chain has TRBV5-4 and TRBJ2-3, with D possibly TRBD2 on 5 matching bases. V lost 0 bases and J 6 bases, leaving 14 bases between the germline ends. Per germline, CDR1 SGHNT and CDR2 YYREEE (reference sequence). This CDR3 contains 15 residues. CDR3 amino acids: CASSLVGGPTDTQYF. CDR3 in DNA: TGTGCCAGCAGCTTGGTGGGCGGGCCGACGGATACGCAGTATTTT.

The rearrangement links TRBV10-3 to TRBJ1-2, with a possible D match to TRBD1 (5 bases). The length of the CDR3 is 14 residues. Between the trimmed V and J ends, which lost 11 bases and 6 bases, there was a span of 22 bases. The germline V gene has CDR1 ENHRY and CDR2 SYGVKD. CDR3 coding DNA: TGTGCCTCCAAATGGGGGGAGGTAGCAGATGGCTACACCTTC. Its protein product is CASKWGEVADGYTF.

The chain joins TRBV6-1 to TRBJ1-4; D might be TRBD1 (5 bases). Trimming took off 4 bases at V and 8 bases at J, with 20 bases between the two ends. The CDR3 is 16 amino acids. Germline CDR1 and CDR2: MNHNS and SASEGT. The CDR3 DNA follows: TGTGCCAGCAGTGGACCACCGGGACTTCCTGGAGAAAAACTGTTTTTT. This sequence encodes CASSGPPGLPGEKLFF.

The CDR3 bases are TGTGCCAGCAGCCCCCTACAGGGAACTGAAGCTTTCTTT. It yields the protein CASSPLQGTEAFF. V gene TRBV3-1 (or the pseudogene TRBV3-2) combines with J gene TRBJ1-1; possible D gene TRBD1, 6 bases. V was pared by 4 bases and J by 5 bases, with 11 bases between. The CDR3 has 13 residues. The germline V gene has CDR1 LGHDT and CDR2 YNNKEL (reference sequence).

V gene TRBV11-2 combines with J gene TRBJ2-7; 8 bases align to TRBD2. The CDR3 spans 16 residues. Per germline, CDR1 SGHAT and CDR2 FQNNGV. The V and J ends lost 3 bases and 0 bases, in that order; junction bases with no gene match: 7. CDR3: CASSFNIAGSSYEQYF. The CDR3 nucleotides read TGTGCCAGCAGCTTCAATATAGCGGGAAGCTCCTACGAGCAGTACTTC.

This clone was counted only a few times. The chain recombines TRBV10-2 with TRBJ1-2; D is unresolved. The length of the CDR3 is 12 residues. Trimming cost V 3 bases and J 6 bases, with 8 bases left between them. Germline loops: CDR1 WSHSY, CDR2 SAAADI. The CDR3 bases are TGCGCCAGCAGTGACCAGGCAGATGGCTACACCTTC. Translating it yields CASSDQADGYTF.

J is TRBJ2-1 and V is TRBV7-3; maybe TRBD2 (6 bases). CDR3 size: 15 residues. V was pared by 4 bases and J by 6 bases, with 16 bases between. The germline gives CDR1 SGHTA, CDR2 FQGTGA. For the CDR3, the DNA is TGTGCCAGCAGCTCCGTTGGACTACCACCCAATGAGCAGTTCTTC. Amino acid sequence: CASSSVGLPPNEQFF.

This clone came up a few times. The V gene is TRBV6-1, the J gene TRBJ2-5; D call uncertain. Germline assignment: CDR1 MNHNS and CDR2 SASEGT. The length of the CDR3 is 13 residues. Between the trimmed V and J ends, which lost 0 bases and 5 bases, there was a span of 7 bases. The CDR3 bases are TGTGCCAGCAGTGAAGCCCCACAGGAGACCCAGTACTTC. It codes for CASSEAPQETQYF.

V and J are TRBV29-1 and TRBJ2-1, with 7 bases that match TRBD2. CDR1 is SQVTM and CDR2 is ANQGSEA in the germline V gene. The CDR3 consists of 14 residues. V shed 4 bases, J shed 5 bases, and the junction held 8 bases outside the gene matches. CDR3 nucleotides: TGCAGCGTTGGAAACCGACTAGCCAACAATGAGCAGTTCTTC. Its translation is CSVGNRLANNEQFF.